Listed here is a single T cell receptor beta chain. The data were taken from a study of lymphopenia after photon versus proton radiotherapy. Profiling relied on immunoSEQ multiplex PCR, and the TCRdb table lists in-frame clones only, not all of them. Of around 59,000 clones detected, 84% appear once; the ten largest clones hold around 2.1%. The receptor was derived from a man aged 55 to 70 with pancreatic cancer. The sample was peripheral blood, taken from a patient treated with proton-based radiotherapy.

CDR3 nucleotide sequence: TGTGCCAGCAGCTCCGAGCATGGACTAGGCCCCACCGGGGAGCTGTTTTTT. Protein product: CASSSEHGLGPTGELFF. The V gene is TRBV25-1, the J gene TRBJ2-2; 7 positions match TRBD2. Germline V gives CDR1 MGHDK, CDR2 SYGVNS. CDR3 length: 17 amino acids. V shed 6 bases and J 4 bases; nucleotides not matched to a gene: 14.